The clone carrying this T cell receptor beta chain came up once. This CDR3 spans 15 amino acids. Germline V CDR1 and CDR2: KGHSH, LQKENI. Trimming cost V 10 bases and J 0 bases; bases outside gene matches: 9. It was at deep level that the assay was run. Sequencing used immunoSEQ multiplex PCR; TCRdb keeps in-frame clones, though not all of them. The repertoire holds millions of clones, with roughly 94% as singletons. This sample is drawn from a study of shared clonotypes between healthy human individuals. Study-wide background: With ages of 18 to 49, the donors were a couple of women and a few men.

The V gene is TRBV18, the J gene TRBJ1-3; 7 bases line up with TRBD1. Source material: naive CD4+ T cells sorted from blood. Sample subset: CD45RA+ positively selected. This clonotype was sampled from a man aged 18 to 30 in good health. The CDR3 DNA reads TGTGCCACTAGAGGACAGGCCCACTCTGGAAACACCATATATTTT. Translated, it gives CATRGQAHSGNTIYF.